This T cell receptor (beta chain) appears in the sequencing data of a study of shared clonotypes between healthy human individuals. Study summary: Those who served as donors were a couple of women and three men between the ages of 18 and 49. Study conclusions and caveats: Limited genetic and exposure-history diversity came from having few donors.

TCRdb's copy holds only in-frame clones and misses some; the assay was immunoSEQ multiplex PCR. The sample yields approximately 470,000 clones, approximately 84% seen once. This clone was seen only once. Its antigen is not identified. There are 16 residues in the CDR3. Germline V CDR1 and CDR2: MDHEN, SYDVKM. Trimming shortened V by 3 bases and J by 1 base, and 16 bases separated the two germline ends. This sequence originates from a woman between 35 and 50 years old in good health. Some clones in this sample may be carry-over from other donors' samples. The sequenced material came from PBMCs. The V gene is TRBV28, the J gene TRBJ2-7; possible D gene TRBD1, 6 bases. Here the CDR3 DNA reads TGTGCCAGCAGTTTTGAACCGGGACACCCATCCTACGAGCAGTACTTC. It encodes CASSFEPGHPSYEQYF.